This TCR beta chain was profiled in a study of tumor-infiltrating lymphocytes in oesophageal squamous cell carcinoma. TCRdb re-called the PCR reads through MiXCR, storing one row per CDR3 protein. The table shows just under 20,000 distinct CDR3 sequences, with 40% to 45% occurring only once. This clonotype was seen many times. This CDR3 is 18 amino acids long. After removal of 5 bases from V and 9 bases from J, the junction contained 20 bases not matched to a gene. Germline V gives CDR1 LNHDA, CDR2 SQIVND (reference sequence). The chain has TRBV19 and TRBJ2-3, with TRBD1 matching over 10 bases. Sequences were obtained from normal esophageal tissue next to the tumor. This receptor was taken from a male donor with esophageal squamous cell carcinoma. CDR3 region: CASSSQAAGTGVWNTQYF. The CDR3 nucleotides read TGTGCCAGTAGTTCGCAGGCTGCCGGGACAGGGGTATGGAACACGCAGTATTTT.